This record looks at one T cell receptor (beta chain) sequence and its context. The antigen is undetermined. In the same sample, other DNA sequences code for this CDR3. Each replicate PCR on the sorted subsets used 200 ng DNA (around 30,000 T cell genomes). Method: immunoSEQ multiplex PCR; TCRdb's copy keeps in-frame clones and lacks some. The data contain about 1,800,000 clones, about 95% of them seen just once; the ten biggest clones take up 0.95% to 1.5%. Naive CD8 isolation took CD45RO-negative cells positively selected for CCR7 and excluded terminally differentiated effector memory CD45RA+ cells. Free of recent acute infections or vaccinations, the donors were healthy HIV-negative adults. This sample was included in a study of shared clonotypes between healthy human individuals. Study-wide findings and caveats: Rarefaction indicated that sorted-subset sequencing remained incomplete although depth was large. Sharing across four donors was seen in 4.5% to 5.5% of naive CD4 clonotypes.

The germline V gene encodes CDR1 SGHVS and CDR2 FQNEAQ. The CDR3 is made up of 12 amino acids. V lost 1 base, J lost 5 bases, and 3 bases lay in between. The V call is TRBV7-8, the J call TRBJ2-1; D unclear. This clonotype was obtained from a man aged 18 to 29 in good health. The sequenced sample was naive CD8+ T cells sorted from blood. For the CDR3, the DNA is TGTGCCAGCAGCTTAGGGGACAATGAGCAGTTCTTC. Translation: CASSLGDNEQFF.